This T cell receptor beta chain originates from a study of neoadjuvant anti-PD-1 for oral cavity cancer. Overall study findings and caveats: Non-responders to neoadjuvant nivolumab had significantly more clonal PBMC T cells than responders. Each response group had just a few patients in TCR analyses.

This table comes from immunoSEQ multiplex PCR, and its TCRdb copy is limited to in-frame clones, with some not included. The table has about 13,000 clones, roughly 73% seen once. This clone showed up just a few times. Its antigen is not identified. Stage II-IVA oral cavity squamous cell carcinoma was new and untreated by systemic or radiation therapy. Cohort: HPV-negative, locally advanced oral cavity squamous cell carcinoma patients. This clonotype originated in a person aged 35-80 years with oral cavity squamous cell carcinoma. Sequences were derived from PBMCs, sampled before nivolumab (anti-PD-1) treatment.

For the CDR3, the DNA is TGTGCCAGCAGCTTAATGGGCACTAGCGGGAGGACTGAGCAGTTCTTC. Translating it yields CASSLMGTSGRTEQFF. The rearrangement links TRBV7-3 to TRBJ2-1; TRBD2 matches at 12 bases. CDR3 length: 16 amino acids. V was clipped by 1 base and J by 9 bases; unmatched bases: 7. The germline V gene has CDR1 SGHTA and CDR2 FQGTGA.